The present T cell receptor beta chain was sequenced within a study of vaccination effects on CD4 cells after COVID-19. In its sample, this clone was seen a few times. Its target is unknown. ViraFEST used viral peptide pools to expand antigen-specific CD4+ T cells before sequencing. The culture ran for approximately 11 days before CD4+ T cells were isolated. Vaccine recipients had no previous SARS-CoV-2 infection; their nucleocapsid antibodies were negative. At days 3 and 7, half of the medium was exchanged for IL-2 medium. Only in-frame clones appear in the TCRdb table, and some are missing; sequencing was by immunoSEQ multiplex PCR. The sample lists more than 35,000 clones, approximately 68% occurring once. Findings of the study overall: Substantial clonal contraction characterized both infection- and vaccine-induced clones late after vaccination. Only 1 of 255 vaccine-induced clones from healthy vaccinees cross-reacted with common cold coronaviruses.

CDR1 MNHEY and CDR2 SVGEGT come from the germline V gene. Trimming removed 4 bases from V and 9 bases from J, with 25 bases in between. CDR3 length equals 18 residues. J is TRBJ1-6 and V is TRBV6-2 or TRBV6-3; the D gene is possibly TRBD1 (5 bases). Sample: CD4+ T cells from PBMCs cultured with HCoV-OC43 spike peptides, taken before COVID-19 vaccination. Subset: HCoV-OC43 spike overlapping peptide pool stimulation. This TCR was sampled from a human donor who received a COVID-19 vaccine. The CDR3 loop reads CASSFDRGLHLGGSPLHF. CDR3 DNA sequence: TGTGCCAGCAGTTTTGATCGGGGGTTACACCTTGGTGGTTCACCCCTCCACTTT.